Shown below are 18 T cell receptor beta chains from a single sample sequenced in a study of glioma-infiltrating T cells after dendritic cell vaccination. Only in-frame clones appear in the TCRdb table, and some are missing; sequencing was by immunoSEQ multiplex PCR. The sample has roughly 41,000 clones, 70% to 85% seen once. Specimen: blood, collected before dendritic cell vaccination. These receptors all stem from a human donor with glioblastoma.

CDR3: CASSSRTGGIYEQYF. The CDR3 DNA sequence: TGTGCCAGCAGCTCCCGGACAGGGGGAATCTACGAGCAGTACTTC. V usage is TRBV7-2 and J usage is TRBJ2-7; TRBD1 matches 10 bases. CDR3 size: 15 residues. CDR1 SGHTA and CDR2 FQGNSA come from the germline V gene. V lost 4 bases to trimming and J lost 3 bases; unmatched junction nucleotides: 6.

The chain couples TRBV25-1 to TRBJ2-5, with TRBD2 as a possible D gene (6 bases). Germline lookup yields CDR1 MGHDK and CDR2 SYGVNS. V lost 2 bases and J 3 bases, leaving 16 bases between the germline ends. The length of the CDR3 is 16 residues. The CDR3 protein is CASSEKGPGEEETQYF. CDR3 nucleotides: TGTGCCAGCAGTGAAAAGGGGCCTGGGGAGGAAGAGACCCAGTACTTC.

A few counts support this clone. The J gene is TRBJ2-7, the V gene TRBV7-2; TRBD2 is a possible D gene (6 bases). V shed 3 bases and J shed 0 bases, with 12 bases lying between them. Germline loops: CDR1 SGHTA, CDR2 FQGNSA. The CDR3 spans 15 residues. CDR3 nucleotide sequence: TGTGCCAGCAGCTTTGCCGGGGGAGGCTCCTACGAGCAGTACTTC. Its translation: CASSFAGGGSYEQYF. Full variable domain (outside the CDR3, taken from reference TRBV7-2 and TRBJ2-7): GAGVSQSPSNKVTEKGKDVELRCDPISGHTALYWYRQSLGQGLEFLIYFQGNSAPDKSGLPSDRFSAERTGGSVSTLTIQRTQQEDSAVYLCASSFAGGGSYEQYFGPGTRLTVT.

The rearrangement links TRBV29-1 to TRBJ1-2, with D perhaps matching TRBD1 (5 bases). V was cut by 4 bases and J by 4 bases, with 13 bases left in between. This CDR3 region has 13 residues. Germline CDR1 is SQVTM and CDR2 is ANQGSEA. Here the CDR3 DNA reads TGCAGCGTTGTCGGAGGGGCAACCTATGGCTACACCTTC. This translates into CSVVGGATYGYTF.

This clone was counted a few times. The V call is TRBV6-1, the J call TRBJ2-7; D may be TRBD2 (5 bases). V dropped 5 bases and J dropped 5 bases, with 10 bases sitting between them. This CDR3 has 12 residues. Germline V gene sequence: CDR1 MNHNS, CDR2 SASEGT. The CDR3 DNA sequence: TGTGCCAGCAGTCCCGGGAACCACGAGCAGTACTTC. Protein: CASSPGNHEQYF.

By sample share, this clone is medium-sized. Within the sample, other DNA sequences also encode this same CDR3. The chain is built from TRBV7-9 and TRBJ1-2, with 9 bases matching TRBD1. In germline, CDR1 is SEHNR, CDR2 FQNEAQ (reference sequence). Losses at the gene ends were 5 bases for V and 4 bases for J; bases not matched to a gene: 14. CDR3 length equals 17 residues. The CDR3 is CASSRPEPGQGAYGYTF. In DNA, the CDR3 is TGTGCCAGCAGCCGACCTGAGCCGGGACAGGGTGCCTATGGCTACACCTTC.

This clone has a handful of counts. V usage is TRBV2 and J usage is TRBJ1-4; 7 bases fit TRBD1. The CDR3 extends over 13 amino acids. With V trimmed by 11 bases and J by 7 bases, 10 bases remained unmatched. The germline V gene has CDR1 SNHLY and CDR2 FYNNEI. In nucleotides, the CDR3 is TGTGCCTCGAAACAGGGGCGAACTGAAAAACTGTTTTTT. It specifies CASKQGRTEKLFF. Filled out from reference TRBV2 and TRBJ1-4, the complete variable domain reads EPEVTQTPSHQVTQMGQEVILRCVPISNHLYFYWYRQILGQKVEFLVSFYNNEISEKSEIFDDQFSVERPDGSNFTLKIRSTKLEDSAMYFCASKQGRTEKLFFGSGTQLSVL.

This sequence joins TRBV6-6 and TRBJ1-4; D uncertain. The germline gives CDR1 MNHNY, CDR2 SVGAGI (reference sequence). The CDR3 has 12 residues. Trimming shortened V by 6 bases and J by 8 bases, and 10 bases separated the two germline ends. In nucleotides, the CDR3 is TGTGCCAGCAGCCTCCTAGGAGAAAAACTGTTTTTT. Translation: CASSLLGEKLFF.

The rearrangement links TRBV4-1 to TRBJ1-6, with a tentative D call TRBD1 (5 bases). The CDR3 consists of 15 residues. Germline CDR1 and CDR2: MGHRA and YSYEKL. V lost 0 bases and J 10 bases, leaving 13 bases between the germline ends. CDR3 coding DNA: TGCGCCAGCAGCCAAGATCCGAGGGGAGGATCACCCCTCCACTTT. Amino acids: CASSQDPRGGSPLHF.

J is TRBJ2-3 and V is TRBV27, with 9 bases identical to TRBD1. The CDR3 consists of 15 residues. Germline CDR1 is MNHEY and CDR2 is SMNVEV (reference sequence). With V trimmed by 6 bases and J by 2 bases, 6 bases remained unmatched. DNA for the CDR3: TGTGCCAGCAGAGACAGGGGGAGCAACACAGATACGCAGTATTTT. Its translation is CASRDRGSNTDTQYF.

The CDR3 DNA sequence: TGTGCCAGCAGCTTATTACAGAACTACAATGAGCAGTTCTTC. It is translated as CASSLLQNYNEQFF. This chain joins TRBV7-3 and TRBJ2-1, with no clear D. The CDR3 has 14 residues. V lost 2 bases to trimming and J lost 3 bases, with 8 bases between them. Germline-derived CDR1 and CDR2 are SGHTA and FQGTGA.

J is TRBJ1-1 and V is TRBV7-2; no clear D. Germline CDR1 SGHTA, CDR2 FQGNSA. The CDR3 extends over 14 amino acids. The V end was cut by 1 base, the J end by 4 bases, with 10 bases between. DNA of the CDR3: TGTGCCAGCAGCTTAGTCCGCGGGAGCACTGAAGCTTTCTTT. It yields the protein CASSLVRGSTEAFF.

V usage is TRBV2 and J usage is TRBJ2-3; D possibly corresponds to TRBD2 (5 bases). Germline V gives CDR1 SNHLY, CDR2 FYNNEI. This CDR3 has 15 amino acids. Trimming shortened V by 5 bases and J by 6 bases, and 18 bases separated the two germline ends. The CDR3 loop reads CASSFGVSFSDTQYF. Here the CDR3 DNA reads TGTGCCAGCAGTTTCGGGGTTTCTTTTTCCGATACGCAGTATTTT. Drawing the rest from reference TRBV2 and TRBJ2-3, the complete variable domain is EPEVTQTPSHQVTQMGQEVILRCVPISNHLYFYWYRQILGQKVEFLVSFYNNEISEKSEIFDDQFSVERPDGSNFTLKIRSTKLEDSAMYFCASSFGVSFSDTQYFGPGTRLTVL.

The chain uses TRBV28 and TRBJ2-3; weak D call: TRBD1 (7 bases). The V end lost 4 bases, the J end lost 6 bases, and 8 bases lay between the germline ends. The CDR3 runs 12 residues. CDR1 and CDR2 from the germline V gene are MDHEN and SYDVKM. The DNA of the CDR3 is TGTGCCAGCAGTTCAGGGGGGGATACGCAGTATTTT. This codes for CASSSGGDTQYF.

This clone was counted between two and nine times. The rearrangement joins TRBV5-4 to TRBJ1-2, with 7 bases identical to TRBD1. This CDR3 has 15 residues. Unmatched junction bases numbered 7, after V lost 4 bases and J lost 1 base. The germline V gene encodes CDR1 SGHNT and CDR2 YYREEE (reference sequence). The CDR3 bases are TGTGCCAGCAGCCCCCGACAGGGCGGTAACTATGGCTACACCTTC. Its protein is CASSPRQGGNYGYTF.

The chain carries TRBV4-2 and TRBJ2-5; 8 bases are shared with TRBD2. The V segment lost 1 base and the J segment 3 bases; nucleotides outside the gene matches: 16. The CDR3 length is 19 residues. The germline CDR1 and CDR2 sequences are LGHNA and YNFKEQ. CDR3 amino acids: CASSQGPGLDESYKETQYF. CDR3 DNA sequence: TGTGCCAGCAGCCAAGGACCGGGACTAGATGAGTCGTATAAAGAGACCCAGTACTTC.

This clone showed up just a few times. J is TRBJ1-6 and V is TRBV30, with TRBD1 as a possible D gene (5 bases). The CDR3 extends over 9 amino acids. CDR1 is GTSNPN, CDR2 SVGIG, per germline (reference sequence). CDR3 loop: CGRGSPLHF. As DNA, the CDR3 is TGTGGTCGGGGGTCACCCCTCCACTTT.

This clone was observed a handful of times. The chain recombines TRBV4-1 with TRBJ2-5, with 12 bases that match TRBD2. The germline gives CDR1 MGHRA, CDR2 YSYEKL. Unmatched junction bases numbered 6, after V lost 5 bases and J lost 5 bases. CDR3 length: 15 residues. The CDR3 loop is CASSTATSGGETQYF. CDR3 nucleotide sequence: TGCGCCAGCAGCACCGCGACTAGCGGGGGTGAGACCCAGTACTTC.